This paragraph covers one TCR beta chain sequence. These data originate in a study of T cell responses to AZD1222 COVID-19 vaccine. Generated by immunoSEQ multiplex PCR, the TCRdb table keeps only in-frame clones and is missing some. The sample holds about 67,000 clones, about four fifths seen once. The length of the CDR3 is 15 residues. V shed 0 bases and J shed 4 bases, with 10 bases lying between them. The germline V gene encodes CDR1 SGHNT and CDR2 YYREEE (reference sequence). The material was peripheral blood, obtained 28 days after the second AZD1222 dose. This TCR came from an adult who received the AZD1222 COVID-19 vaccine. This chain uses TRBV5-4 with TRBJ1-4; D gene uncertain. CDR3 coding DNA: TGTGCCAGCAGCTTGGAAGGCCAGCTTAATGAAAAACTGTTTTTT. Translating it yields CASSLEGQLNEKLFF.